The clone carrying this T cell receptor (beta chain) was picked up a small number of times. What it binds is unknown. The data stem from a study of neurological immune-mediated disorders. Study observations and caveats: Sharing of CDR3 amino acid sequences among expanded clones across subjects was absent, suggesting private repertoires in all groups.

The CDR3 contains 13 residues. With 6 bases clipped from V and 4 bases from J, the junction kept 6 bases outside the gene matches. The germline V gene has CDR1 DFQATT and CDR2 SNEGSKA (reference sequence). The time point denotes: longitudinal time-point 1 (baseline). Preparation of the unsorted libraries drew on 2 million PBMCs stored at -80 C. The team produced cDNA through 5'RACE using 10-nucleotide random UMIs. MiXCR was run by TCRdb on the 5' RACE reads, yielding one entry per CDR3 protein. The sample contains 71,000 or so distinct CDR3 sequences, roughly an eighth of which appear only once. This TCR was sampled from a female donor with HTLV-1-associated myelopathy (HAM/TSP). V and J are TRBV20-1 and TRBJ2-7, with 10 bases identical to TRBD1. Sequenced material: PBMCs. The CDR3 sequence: CSAIRGQGYEQYF. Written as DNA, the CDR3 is TGCAGTGCGATCAGGGGACAGGGGTACGAGCAGTACTTC.